This record concerns one TCR beta chain sequence. The assay was immunoSEQ multiplex PCR, and TCRdb's table has in-frame clones only and misses some. This sample has 200,000 to 300,000 clones; around 90% occur once, and the top ten carry about 4%. V lost 7 bases and J 7 bases, leaving 10 bases between the germline ends. CDR3 length equals 11 residues. Germline CDR1 and CDR2: LGHNT and FRNRAP. The data originate from a study of blood T cell repertoires in COVID-19. Sample: peripheral blood. This clonotype was obtained from a man aged 60 to 75 who had recovered from COVID-19. The chain has TRBV12-5 and TRBJ1-1; D unclear. In DNA, the CDR3 is TGTGCTAGTGCCGTGGCAAGTGAAGCTTTCTTT. This encodes CASAVASEAFF.